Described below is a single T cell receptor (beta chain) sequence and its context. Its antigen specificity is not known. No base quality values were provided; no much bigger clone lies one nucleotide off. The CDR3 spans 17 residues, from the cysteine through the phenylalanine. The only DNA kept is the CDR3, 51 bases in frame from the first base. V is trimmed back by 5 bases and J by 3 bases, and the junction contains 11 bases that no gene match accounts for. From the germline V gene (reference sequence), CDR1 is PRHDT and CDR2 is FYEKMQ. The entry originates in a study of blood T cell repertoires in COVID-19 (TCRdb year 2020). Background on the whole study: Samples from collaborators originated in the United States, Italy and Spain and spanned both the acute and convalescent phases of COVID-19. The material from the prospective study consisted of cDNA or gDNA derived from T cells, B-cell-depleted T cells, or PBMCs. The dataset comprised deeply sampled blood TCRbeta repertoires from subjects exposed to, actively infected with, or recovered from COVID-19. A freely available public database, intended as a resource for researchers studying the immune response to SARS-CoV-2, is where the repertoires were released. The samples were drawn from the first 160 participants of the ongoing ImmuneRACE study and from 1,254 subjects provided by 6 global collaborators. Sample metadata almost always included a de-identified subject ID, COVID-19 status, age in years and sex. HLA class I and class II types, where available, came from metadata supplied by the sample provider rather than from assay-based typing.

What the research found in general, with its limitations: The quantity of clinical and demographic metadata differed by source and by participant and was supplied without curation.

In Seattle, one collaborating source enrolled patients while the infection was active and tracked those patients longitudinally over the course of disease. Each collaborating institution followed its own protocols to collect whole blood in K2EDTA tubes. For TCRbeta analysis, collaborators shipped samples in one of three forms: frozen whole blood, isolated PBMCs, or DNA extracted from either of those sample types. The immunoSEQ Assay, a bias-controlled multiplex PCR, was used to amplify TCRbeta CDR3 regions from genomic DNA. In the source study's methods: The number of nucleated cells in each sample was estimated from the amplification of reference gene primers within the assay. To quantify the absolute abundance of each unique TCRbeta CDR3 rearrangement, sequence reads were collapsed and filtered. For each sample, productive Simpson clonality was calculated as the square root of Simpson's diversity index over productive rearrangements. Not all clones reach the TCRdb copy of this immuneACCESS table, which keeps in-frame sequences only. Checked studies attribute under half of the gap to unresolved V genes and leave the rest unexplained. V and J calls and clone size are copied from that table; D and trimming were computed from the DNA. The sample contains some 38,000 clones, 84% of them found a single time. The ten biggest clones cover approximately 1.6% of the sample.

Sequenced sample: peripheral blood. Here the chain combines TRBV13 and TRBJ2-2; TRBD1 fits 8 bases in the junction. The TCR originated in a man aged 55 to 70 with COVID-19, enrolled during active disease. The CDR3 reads CASSPSTGGKDTGELFF. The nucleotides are TGTGCCAGCAGCCCAAGCACAGGGGGAAAGGACACCGGGGAGCTGTTTTTT.